Below, 29 T cell receptor beta chains from the same sample are listed, as sequenced in a study of blood T cell dynamics during melanoma immunotherapy. Assay: immunoSEQ multiplex PCR; the TCRdb copy retains only in-frame clones and omits some. This table holds 9,500 to 15,000 clones, roughly 90% found once. Time point reported: week 3, after first cycle of checkpoint inhibitor. Sample: blood, taken from a patient treated with checkpoint blockade. These receptor sequences come from a human donor with melanoma.

CDR3 loop: CASRTSQAAREETQYF. CDR3 nucleotide sequence: TGTGCCAGCAGGACCTCACAGGCCGCACGGGAGGAGACCCAGTACTTC. The chain is built from TRBV28 and TRBJ2-5; a weak D match, TRBD2 (6 bases). The CDR3 sequence is 16 residues long. Germline assignment: CDR1 MDHEN and CDR2 SYDVKM. V was cut by 6 bases and J by 5 bases, with 22 bases left in between.

This clone appeared once. V gene TRBV6-6 combines with J gene TRBJ1-3, with 7 nucleotides matching TRBD1. The germline gives CDR1 MNHNY, CDR2 SVGAGI (reference sequence). The V and J ends lost 2 bases and 4 bases, in that order; junction bases with no gene match: 5. This CDR3 region has 15 residues. The DNA of the CDR3 is TGTGCCAGCAGTTACGAGGGGGCGCGCGGAAACACCATATATTTT. This codes for CASSYEGARGNTIYF.

The rearrangement uses TRBV6-6 and TRBJ1-4; TRBD1 aligns across 9 bases. Germline CDR1 is MNHNY and CDR2 is SVGAGI (reference sequence). V lost 2 bases, J lost 6 bases, and 4 bases stayed unmatched. This CDR3 region has 15 residues. CDR3 amino acids: CASSYPGQGDEKLFF. The CDR3 DNA reads TGTGCCAGCAGTTACCCGGGACAGGGAGATGAAAAACTGTTTTTT.

This chain joins TRBV4-2 and TRBJ2-1; 7 nucleotides align to TRBD2. V gave up 6 bases and J gave up 2 bases; unmatched junction bases: 7. The CDR3 is 15 amino acids. Germline values: CDR1 LGHNA, CDR2 YNFKEQ. The CDR3 DNA sequence: TGTGCCAGCAGACGAAGCGGGGCCACCTACAATGAGCAGTTCTTC. It specifies CASRRSGATYNEQFF.

The gene calls are TRBV29-1 and TRBJ1-2; D is undetermined. This CDR3 is built from 12 residues. Looked up from germline, CDR1 is SQVTM and CDR2 is ANQGSEA. CDR3 sequence reads: CSGRQVDYGYTF. The CDR3 bases are TGCTCTGGAAGGCAGGTCGACTATGGCTACACCTTC. Together with reference TRBV29-1 and TRBJ1-2, the CDR3 gives the full variable domain: SAVISQKPSRDICQRGTSLTIQCQVDSQVTMMFWYRQQPGQSLTLIATANQGSEATYESGFVIDKFPISRPNLTFSTLTVSNMSPEDSSIYLCSGRQVDYGYTFGSGTRLTVV.

This clone occurred once. The V call is TRBV5-5, the J call TRBJ1-6; D might be TRBD1 (6 bases). Trimming took off 4 bases at V and 7 bases at J, with 15 bases between the two ends. This CDR3 has 15 amino acids. Looked up from germline, CDR1 is SGHKS and CDR2 is YYEKEE (reference sequence). DNA of the CDR3: TGTGCCAGCAGCAGAATCAGGGGAGGAAATTCACCCCTCCACTTT. Its protein product is CASSRIRGGNSPLHF.

The J gene is TRBJ2-2, the V gene TRBV11-3, with D tentatively TRBD2 (6 bases). CDR3 length: 13 amino acids. V lost 5 bases to trimming and J lost 4 bases, with 8 bases between them. In germline, CDR1 is SGHNT, CDR2 YENEEA. Here the CDR3 reads CASSPGVTGELFF. The CDR3 nucleotides are TGTGCCAGCAGCCCGGGGGTCACCGGGGAGCTGTTTTTT.

J is TRBJ1-6 and V is TRBV11-1; D unresolved. The CDR3 runs 14 residues. Trimming removed 6 bases at V and 10 bases at J, with 16 bases between. Germline assignment: CDR1 SGHAT and CDR2 FQDESV (reference sequence). The CDR3, as DNA: TGTGCCAGCAGTACAAGGGAGCGCTGGTCACCCCTCCACTTT. Translation: CASSTRERWSPLHF.

This clone appeared a single time. This chain connects TRBV19 to TRBJ2-7; TRBD2 matches at 7 bases. CDR1 LNHDA and CDR2 SQIVND come from the germline V gene (reference sequence). V lost 8 bases to trimming and J lost 3 bases; unmatched junction nucleotides: 4. This CDR3 contains 12 residues. The CDR3 loop is CASRGVGYEQYF. The CDR3 region has the DNA TGTGCCAGTCGGGGGGTGGGCTACGAGCAGTACTTC.

This clone was observed a few times. The V and J genes are TRBV10-1 and TRBJ2-3, with 7 bases that match TRBD1. This CDR3 contains 15 residues. The trim removed 3 bases at V and 4 bases at J, leaving 7 bases unmatched. Looked up from germline, CDR1 is WNHNN and CDR2 is SYGVQD (reference sequence). Here the CDR3 reads CASSEGQGDSDTQYF. The CDR3 DNA follows: TGCGCCAGCAGTGAAGGGCAGGGGGATTCAGATACGCAGTATTTT.

The V and J genes are TRBV2 and TRBJ2-5; TRBD1 matches at 9 bases. Germline CDR1 and CDR2: SNHLY and FYNNEI. Trimming cost V 6 bases and J 5 bases; bases outside gene matches: 7. This CDR3 spans 14 amino acids. The CDR3 loop is CASRQGQGEETQYF. The DNA of the CDR3 is TGTGCCAGCAGGCAGGGACAGGGAGAGGAGACCCAGTACTTC.

The chain combines TRBV27 with TRBJ2-5, with a weak D call TRBD2 (5 bases). This CDR3 has 14 residues. With 2 bases removed from V and 4 bases from J, the gap between germline ends came to 11 bases. Germline V lookup: CDR1 MNHEY, CDR2 SMNVEV (reference sequence). Here the CDR3 DNA reads TGTGCCAGCAGTTTACAGAGCGGTCGAGAGACCCAGTACTTC. It specifies CASSLQSGRETQYF.

The V gene is TRBV2, the J gene TRBJ2-5; 7 bases match TRBD2. The CDR3 is 14 amino acids. Trimming at V came to 1 base and at J to 3 bases, leaving 2 bases not matched to a gene. Per the germline V gene, CDR1 is SNHLY and CDR2 is FYNNEI. Here the CDR3 reads CASSEGGGKETQYF. The CDR3 region has the DNA TGTGCCAGCAGTGAAGGCGGGGGTAAAGAGACCCAGTACTTC.

The rearrangement joins TRBV2 to TRBJ2-7; D tentatively reads TRBD1 or TRBD2 (5 bases each). The CDR3 spans 14 residues. V was cut by 6 bases and J by 3 bases, with 15 bases left in between. Germline V lookup: CDR1 SNHLY, CDR2 FYNNEI. The CDR3 sequence is CASRDGTVFYEQYF. CDR3 in DNA: TGTGCCAGCAGGGATGGGACGGTGTTCTACGAGCAGTACTTC.

The chain links TRBV9 to TRBJ2-5, with 8 bases aligning to TRBD2. The CDR3 runs to 17 residues. Per the germline V gene, CDR1 is SGDLS and CDR2 is YYNGEE. The V and J ends lost 0 bases and 2 bases, in that order; junction bases with no gene match: 9. As DNA, the CDR3 is TGTGCCAGCAGCGTAGACGGGGGGGCCAAGGCGCAAGAGACCCAGTACTTC. It yields the protein CASSVDGGAKAQETQYF.

This chain links TRBV5-6 with TRBJ2-3; D not resolved. V was pared by 2 bases and J by 1 base, with 5 bases between. The germline V gene has CDR1 SGHDT and CDR2 YYEEEE. The CDR3 has 13 amino acids. Here the CDR3 reads CASSFGGTDTQYF. The CDR3 DNA follows: TGTGCCAGCAGCTTTGGGGGCACAGATACGCAGTATTTT.

V gene TRBV2 combines with J gene TRBJ1-1; D unclear. The germline CDR1 and CDR2 sequences are SNHLY and FYNNEI. The CDR3 has 12 amino acids. V shed 8 bases and J shed 1 base, with 8 bases lying between them. CDR3: CASQYANTEAFF. CDR3 coding DNA: TGTGCCAGCCAGTACGCGAACACTGAAGCTTTCTTT.

The chain joins TRBV11-3 to TRBJ2-2; TRBD1 aligns across 9 bases. The CDR3 totals 15 residues. The V gene's germline CDR1 is SGHNT and CDR2 YENEEA. V shed 5 bases, J shed 4 bases, and the junction held 5 bases outside the gene matches. CDR3 region: CASSTGGSGTGELFF. DNA for the CDR3: TGTGCCAGCAGCACAGGGGGCTCGGGCACCGGGGAGCTGTTTTTT.

This sequence joins TRBV6-1 and TRBJ2-7; 8 nucleotides line up with TRBD1. The CDR3 runs 14 residues. V shed 10 bases, J shed 0 bases, and the junction held 8 bases outside the gene matches. The germline V gene has CDR1 MNHNS and CDR2 SASEGT. CDR3 sequence: CATRGPASSYEQYF. The CDR3 DNA is TGTGCCACCAGGGGGCCAGCGAGCTCCTACGAGCAGTACTTC.

The V gene is TRBV6-6, the J gene TRBJ1-5; no reliable D call. Germline CDR1 reads MNHNY; CDR2 reads SVGAGI (reference sequence). V lost 5 bases to trimming and J lost 3 bases, with 11 bases between them. The CDR3 loop spans 14 amino acids. The CDR3 spells CASSASLYNQPQHF. The CDR3 bases are TGTGCCAGCAGTGCCTCCCTATACAATCAGCCCCAGCATTTT.

V is TRBV2 and J is TRBJ1-2; no clear D. Trimming took 10 bases from V and 2 from J, leaving 14 bases between them. The CDR3 has 13 residues. Germline lookup yields CDR1 SNHLY and CDR2 FYNNEI. The chain's CDR3 is CATSREGNYGYTF. CDR3 nucleotides: TGTGCCACCTCTAGGGAGGGAAACTATGGCTACACCTTC.

V is TRBV7-9 and J is TRBJ2-7; 10 bases align to TRBD2. CDR1 SEHNR and CDR2 FQNEAQ come from the germline V gene (reference sequence). V shed 4 bases, J shed 4 bases, and the junction held 7 bases outside the gene matches. The CDR3 has 15 residues. CDR3 sequence reads: CASSSPSAGGYEQYF. The CDR3 DNA reads TGTGCCAGCAGCTCTCCGTCAGCGGGGGGGTACGAGCAGTACTTC.

The rearrangement links TRBV11-3 to TRBJ2-2; D uncertain. Germline CDR1 is SGHNT and CDR2 is YENEEA. Trimming removed 3 bases at V and 7 bases at J, with 6 bases between. The CDR3 contains 12 residues. CDR3 DNA: TGTGCCAGCAGCTTTTATGACGGGGAGCTGTTTTTT. Translation gives CASSFYDGELFF.

The rearrangement links TRBV6-5 to TRBJ2-7; TRBD2 aligns across 10 bases. CDR3 length: 15 residues. In germline, CDR1 is MNHEY, CDR2 SVGAGI. The V segment lost 7 bases and the J segment 3 bases; nucleotides outside the gene matches: 9. CDR3 in DNA: TGTGCCAGCAACTTAGCGGGAGGTTCTAACTACGAGCAGTACTTC. Translation gives CASNLAGGSNYEQYF.

The chain links TRBV27 to TRBJ1-5; a weak D match, TRBD1 (5 bases). The germline V gene encodes CDR1 MNHEY and CDR2 SMNVEV (reference sequence). The V end lost 3 bases, the J end lost 2 bases, and 11 bases lay between the germline ends. CDR3 length: 15 residues. DNA of the CDR3: TGTGCCAGCAGTTTTGGGATGGGGGGCAATCAGCCCCAGCATTTT. Protein product: CASSFGMGGNQPQHF.

The gene calls are TRBV29-1 and TRBJ2-1, with 7 bases identical to TRBD2. J lost 0 bases, V lost 7 bases, and 3 bases had no gene match. Germline CDR1 SQVTM, CDR2 ANQGSEA. The CDR3 runs 13 residues. DNA for the CDR3: TGCAGCGGGCGGACTAGCTCCTACAATGAGCAGTTCTTC. This sequence encodes CSGRTSSYNEQFF.

This clone was found a few times. CDR3 amino acids: CASIRGPQETQYF. The CDR3 DNA reads TGTGCCAGCATACGGGGGCCCCAAGAGACCCAGTACTTC. The V and J genes are TRBV2 and TRBJ2-5, with D tentatively TRBD1 or TRBD2 (6 bases each). CDR1 is SNHLY, CDR2 FYNNEI, per germline. CDR3 length: 13 residues. Trimming took off 7 bases at V and 1 base at J, with 10 bases between the two ends.

This chain uses TRBV7-8 with TRBJ1-3; unclear D gene. The CDR3 contains 15 residues. V was clipped by 1 base and J by 3 bases, with 10 bases between them. Germline assignment: CDR1 SGHVS and CDR2 FQNEAQ. This CDR3 reads CASSLGSVGGNTIYF. As DNA, the CDR3 is TGTGCCAGCAGCTTAGGGTCGGTGGGTGGAAACACCATATATTTT.

The rearrangement uses TRBV19 and TRBJ1-2; D unclear. The germline V gene has CDR1 LNHDA and CDR2 SQIVND (reference sequence). The V end was cut by 8 bases, the J end by 3 bases, with 13 bases between. The CDR3 has 13 residues. The CDR3 region is CASEYQEHYGYTF. The CDR3 DNA reads as TGTGCCAGTGAATATCAGGAGCACTATGGCTACACCTTC.